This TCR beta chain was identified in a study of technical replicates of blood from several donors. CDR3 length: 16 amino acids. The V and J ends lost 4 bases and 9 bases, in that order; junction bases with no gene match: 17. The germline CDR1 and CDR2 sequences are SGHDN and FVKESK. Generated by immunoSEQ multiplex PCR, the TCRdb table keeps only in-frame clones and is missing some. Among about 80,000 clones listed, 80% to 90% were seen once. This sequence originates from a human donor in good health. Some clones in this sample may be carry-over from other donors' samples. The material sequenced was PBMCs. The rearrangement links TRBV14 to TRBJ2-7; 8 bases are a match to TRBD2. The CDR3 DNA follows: TGTGCCAGCAGCCCGCTTACGGGGAGCGGGAGAGGAAGGCAGTACTTC. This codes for CASSPLTGSGRGRQYF. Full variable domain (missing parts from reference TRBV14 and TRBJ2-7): EAGVTQFPSHSVIEKGQTVTLRCDPISGHDNLYWYRRVMGKEIKFLLHFVKESKQDESGMPNNRFLAERTGGTYSTLKVQPAELEDSGVYFCASSPLTGSGRGRQYFGPGTRLTVT.